The sequence of this TCR beta chain was determined in a study of shared clonotypes between healthy human individuals. Deep was the level used in running the assay. Repertoires were generated with immunoSEQ multiplex PCR, while TCRdb's copy carries only in-frame clones and drops some. The sample contains some 660,000 clones, about three quarters of which appear only once. The CDR3 is 15 amino acids. Germline CDR1 reads LNHDA; CDR2 reads SQIVND (reference sequence). With regard to this clone: Germline and junction disagree at one end, which may indicate a read error.

The material sequenced was memory CD4+ T cells sorted from blood. As for subset: CD45RA-negative fraction. The rearrangement links TRBV19 to TRBJ2-1; D is undetermined. This receptor was obtained from a woman under 40 in good health. CDR3 sequence reads: CASSIGQASSNEQFF. CDR3 sequence (DNA): TGTGCCAGTAGTATCGGGCAGGCCTCCTCCAATGAGCAGTTCTTC. The full variable domain, with the rest looked up from reference TRBV19 and TRBJ2-1, is DGGITQSPKYLFRKEGQNVTLSCEQNLNHDAMYWYRQDPGQGLRLIYYSQIVNDFQKGDIAEGYSVSREKKESFPLTVTSAQKNPTAFYLCASSIGQASSNEQFFGPGTRLTVL.